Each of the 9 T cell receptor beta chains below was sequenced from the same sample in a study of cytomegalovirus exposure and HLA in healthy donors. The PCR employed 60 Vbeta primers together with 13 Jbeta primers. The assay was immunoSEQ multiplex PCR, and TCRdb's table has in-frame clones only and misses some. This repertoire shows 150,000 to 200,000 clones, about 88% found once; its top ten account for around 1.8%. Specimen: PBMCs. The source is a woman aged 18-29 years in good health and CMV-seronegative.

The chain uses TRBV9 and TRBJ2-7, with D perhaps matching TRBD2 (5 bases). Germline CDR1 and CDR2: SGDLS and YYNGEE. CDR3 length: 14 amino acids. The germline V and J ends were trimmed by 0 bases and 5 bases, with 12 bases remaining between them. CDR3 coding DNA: TGTGCCAGCAGCGTAGGCTCCGGGAACGACGAGCAGTACTTC. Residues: CASSVGSGNDEQYF.

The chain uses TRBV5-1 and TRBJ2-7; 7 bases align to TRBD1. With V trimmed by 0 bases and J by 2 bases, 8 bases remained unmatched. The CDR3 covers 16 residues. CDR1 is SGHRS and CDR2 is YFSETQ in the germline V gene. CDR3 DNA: TGCGCCAGCAGCTTGGCCTGGACAGGAGAAGCCTACGAGCAGTACTTC. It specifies CASSLAWTGEAYEQYF.

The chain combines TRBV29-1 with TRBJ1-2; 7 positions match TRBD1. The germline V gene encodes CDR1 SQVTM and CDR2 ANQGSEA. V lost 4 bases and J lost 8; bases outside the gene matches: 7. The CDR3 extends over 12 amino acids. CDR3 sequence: CSVGDRERGYTF. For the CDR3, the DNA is TGCAGCGTTGGAGACAGGGAAAGGGGCTACACCTTC.

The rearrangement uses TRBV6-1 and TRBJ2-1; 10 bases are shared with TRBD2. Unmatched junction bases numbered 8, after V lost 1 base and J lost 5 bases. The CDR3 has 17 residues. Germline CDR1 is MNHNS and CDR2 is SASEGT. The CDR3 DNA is TGTGCCAGCAGTGAAGACAACCGACTAGCGGGTAACAATGAGCAGTTCTTC. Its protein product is CASSEDNRLAGNNEQFF.

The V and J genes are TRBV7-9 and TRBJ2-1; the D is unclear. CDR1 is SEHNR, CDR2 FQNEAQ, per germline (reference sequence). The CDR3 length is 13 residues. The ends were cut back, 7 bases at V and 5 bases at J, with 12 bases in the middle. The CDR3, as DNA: TGTGCCAGCATAAAAAGACTCCACAATGAGCAGTTCTTC. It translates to CASIKRLHNEQFF.

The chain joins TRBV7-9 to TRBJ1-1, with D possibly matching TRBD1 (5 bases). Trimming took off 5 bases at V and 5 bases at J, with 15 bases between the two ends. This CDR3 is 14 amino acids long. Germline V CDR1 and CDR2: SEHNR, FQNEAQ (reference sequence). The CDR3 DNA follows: TGTGCCAGCAGCGCGCGGGGCGCTTGGACTGAAGCTTTCTTT. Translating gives CASSARGAWTEAFF.

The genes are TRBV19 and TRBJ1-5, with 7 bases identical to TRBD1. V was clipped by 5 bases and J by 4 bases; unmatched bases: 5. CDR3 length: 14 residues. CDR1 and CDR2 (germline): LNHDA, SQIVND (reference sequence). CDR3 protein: CASSGTGENQPQHF. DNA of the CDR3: TGTGCCAGTAGTGGAACAGGGGAGAATCAGCCCCAGCATTTT.

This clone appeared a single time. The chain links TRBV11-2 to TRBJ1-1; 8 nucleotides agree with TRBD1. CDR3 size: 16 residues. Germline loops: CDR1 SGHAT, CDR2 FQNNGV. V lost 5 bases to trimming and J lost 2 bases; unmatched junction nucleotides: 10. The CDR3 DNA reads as TGTGCCAGCAGCAGCCCATTACAGGGGGTCAACACTGAAGCTTTCTTT. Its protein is CASSSPLQGVNTEAFF.

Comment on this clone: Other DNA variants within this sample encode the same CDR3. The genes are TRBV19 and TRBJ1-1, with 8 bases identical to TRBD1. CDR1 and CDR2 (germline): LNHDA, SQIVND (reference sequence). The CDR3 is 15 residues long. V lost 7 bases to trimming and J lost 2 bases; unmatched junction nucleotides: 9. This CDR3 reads CASNDRQGLNTEAFF. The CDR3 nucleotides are TGTGCCAGTAACGATAGACAGGGGCTAAACACTGAAGCTTTCTTT.